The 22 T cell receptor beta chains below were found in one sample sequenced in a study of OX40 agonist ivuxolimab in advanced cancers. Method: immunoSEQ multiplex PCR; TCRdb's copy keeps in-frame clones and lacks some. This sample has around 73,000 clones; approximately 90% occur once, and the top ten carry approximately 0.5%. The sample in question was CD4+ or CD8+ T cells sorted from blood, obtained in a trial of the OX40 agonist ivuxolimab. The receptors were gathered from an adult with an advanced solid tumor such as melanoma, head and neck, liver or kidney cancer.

CDR3 nucleotide sequence: TGCGCCAGCAGTTCGGACAGGGGGTTTGGCTCCTACGAGCAGTACTTC. This sequence encodes CASSSDRGFGSYEQYF. The V gene is TRBV10-1, the J gene TRBJ2-7, with TRBD1 matching over 10 bases. The CDR3 consists of 16 residues. J lost 0 bases, V lost 5 bases, and 7 bases had no gene match. Germline V CDR1 and CDR2: WNHNN, SYGVQD (reference sequence).

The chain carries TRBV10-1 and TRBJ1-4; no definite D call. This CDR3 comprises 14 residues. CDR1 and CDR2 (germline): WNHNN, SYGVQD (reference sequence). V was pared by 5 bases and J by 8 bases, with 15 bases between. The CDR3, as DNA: TGCGCCAGCAGTACGGTGGCTAACGGGGAAAAACTGTTTTTT. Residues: CASSTVANGEKLFF.

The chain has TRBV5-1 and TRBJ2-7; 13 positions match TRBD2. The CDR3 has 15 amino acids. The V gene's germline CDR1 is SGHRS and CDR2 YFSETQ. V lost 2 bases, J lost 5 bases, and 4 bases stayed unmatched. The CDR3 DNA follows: TGCGCCAGCAGCTTCGGACTAGCGGGAGCGGACGAGCAGTACTTC. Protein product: CASSFGLAGADEQYF.

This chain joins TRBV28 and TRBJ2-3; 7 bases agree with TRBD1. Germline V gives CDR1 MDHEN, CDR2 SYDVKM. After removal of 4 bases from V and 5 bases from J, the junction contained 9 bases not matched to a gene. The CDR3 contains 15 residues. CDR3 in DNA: TGTGCCAGCAGTTGGGGTAGGGGGCAGGTAGATACGCAGTATTTT. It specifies CASSWGRGQVDTQYF.

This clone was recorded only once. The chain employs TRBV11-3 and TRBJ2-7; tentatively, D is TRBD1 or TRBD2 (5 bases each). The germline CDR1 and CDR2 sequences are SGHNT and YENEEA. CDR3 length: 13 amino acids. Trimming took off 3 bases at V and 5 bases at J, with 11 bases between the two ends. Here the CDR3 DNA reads TGTGCCAGCAGCTTGAAGGGGAGCCACGAGCAGTACTTC. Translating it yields CASSLKGSHEQYF.

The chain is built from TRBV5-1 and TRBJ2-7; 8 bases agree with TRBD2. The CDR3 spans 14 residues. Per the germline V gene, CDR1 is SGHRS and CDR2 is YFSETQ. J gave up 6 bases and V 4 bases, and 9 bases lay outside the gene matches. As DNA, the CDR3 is TGCGCCAGCAGCCGAGAAGCGGGAGCGGGCGAGCAGTACTTC. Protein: CASSREAGAGEQYF.

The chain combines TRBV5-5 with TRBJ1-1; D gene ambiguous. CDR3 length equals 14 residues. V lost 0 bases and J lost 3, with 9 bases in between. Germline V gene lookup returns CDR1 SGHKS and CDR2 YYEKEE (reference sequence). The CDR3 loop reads CASSLEGYYTEAFF. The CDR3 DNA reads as TGTGCCAGCAGCTTGGAAGGGTATTACACTGAAGCTTTCTTT. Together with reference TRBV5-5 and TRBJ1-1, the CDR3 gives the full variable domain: DAGVTQSPTHLIKTRGQQVTLRCSPISGHKSVSWYQQVLGQGPQFIFQYYEKEERGRGNFPDRFSARQFPNYSSELNVNALLLGDSALYLCASSLEGYYTEAFFGQGTRLTVV.

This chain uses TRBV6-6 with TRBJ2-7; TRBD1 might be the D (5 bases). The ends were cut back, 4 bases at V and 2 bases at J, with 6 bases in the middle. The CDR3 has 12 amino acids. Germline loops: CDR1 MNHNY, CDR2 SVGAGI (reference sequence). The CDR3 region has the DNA TGTGCCAGCAGTTTGACAGCCTACGAGCAGTACTTC. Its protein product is CASSLTAYEQYF.

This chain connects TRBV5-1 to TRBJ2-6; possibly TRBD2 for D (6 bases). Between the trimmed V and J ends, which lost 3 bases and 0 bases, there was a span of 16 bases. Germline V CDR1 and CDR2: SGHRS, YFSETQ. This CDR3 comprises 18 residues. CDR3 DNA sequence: TGCGCCAGCAGCTCACCGGGACTGAGCACCTCTGGGGCCAACGTCCTGACTTTC. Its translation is CASSSPGLSTSGANVLTF.

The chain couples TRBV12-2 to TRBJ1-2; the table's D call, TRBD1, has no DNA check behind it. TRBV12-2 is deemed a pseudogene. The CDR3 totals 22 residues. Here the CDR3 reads CASRFQFVGRVDRGPSNYGYTF. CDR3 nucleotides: TGTGCAAGTCGCTTTCAGTTTGTCGGGAGGGTAGACAGGGGGCCATCCAACTATGGCTACACCTTC.

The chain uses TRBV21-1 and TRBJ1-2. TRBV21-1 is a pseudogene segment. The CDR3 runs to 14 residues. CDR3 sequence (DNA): TGTGCCAGCAGCTTCCGCAGGGACGACTATGGCTACACCTTC. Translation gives CASSFRRDDYGYTF.

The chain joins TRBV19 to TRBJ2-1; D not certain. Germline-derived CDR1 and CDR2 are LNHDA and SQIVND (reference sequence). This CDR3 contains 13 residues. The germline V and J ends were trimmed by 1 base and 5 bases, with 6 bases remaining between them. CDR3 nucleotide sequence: TGTGCCAGTAGTATAGGGACGGACAATGAGCAGTTCTTC. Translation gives CASSIGTDNEQFF.

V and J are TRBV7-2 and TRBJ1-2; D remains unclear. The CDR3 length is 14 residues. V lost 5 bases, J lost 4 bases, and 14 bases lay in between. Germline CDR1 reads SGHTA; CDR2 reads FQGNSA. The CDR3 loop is CASSHPRPGYGYTF. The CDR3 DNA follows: TGTGCCAGCAGCCATCCCCGTCCCGGCTATGGCTACACCTTC.

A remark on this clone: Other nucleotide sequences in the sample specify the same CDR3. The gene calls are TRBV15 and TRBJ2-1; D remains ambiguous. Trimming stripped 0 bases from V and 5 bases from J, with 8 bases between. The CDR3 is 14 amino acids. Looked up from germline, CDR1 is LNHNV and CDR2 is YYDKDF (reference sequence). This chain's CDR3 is CATSRDGGNNEQFF. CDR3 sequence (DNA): TGTGCCACCAGCAGAGACGGCGGTAACAATGAGCAGTTCTTC.

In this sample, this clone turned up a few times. CDR3 protein: CASRRGTHNEQFF. CDR3 DNA: TGTGCCAGCAGGCGGGGGACTCACAATGAGCAGTTCTTC. This chain connects TRBV2 to TRBJ2-1, with 7 bases that match TRBD2. This CDR3 has 13 amino acids. V shed 6 bases, J shed 5 bases, and the junction held 4 bases outside the gene matches. Germline loops: CDR1 SNHLY, CDR2 FYNNEI.

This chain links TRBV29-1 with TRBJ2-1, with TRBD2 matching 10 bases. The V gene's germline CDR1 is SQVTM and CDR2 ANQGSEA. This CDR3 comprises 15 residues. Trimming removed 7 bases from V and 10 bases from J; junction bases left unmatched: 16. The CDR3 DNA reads TGCAGCGCCCACTCTAAGACTAGCGGGCCCCTCGAGCAGTTCTTC. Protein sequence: CSAHSKTSGPLEQFF.

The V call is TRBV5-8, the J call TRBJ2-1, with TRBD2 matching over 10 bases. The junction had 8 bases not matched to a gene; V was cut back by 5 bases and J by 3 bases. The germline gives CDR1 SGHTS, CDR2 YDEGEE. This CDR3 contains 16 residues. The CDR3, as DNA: TGTGCCAGCAGGATCTATAGCGGGAGGAACTACAATGAGCAGTTCTTC. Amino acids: CASRIYSGRNYNEQFF.

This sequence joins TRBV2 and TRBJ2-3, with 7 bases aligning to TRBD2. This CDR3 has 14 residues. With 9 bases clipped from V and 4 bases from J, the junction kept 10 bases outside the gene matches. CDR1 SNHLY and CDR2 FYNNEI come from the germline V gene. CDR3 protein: CARGGGSYSDTQYF. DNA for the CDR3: TGTGCCAGAGGCGGGGGTAGCTATTCAGATACGCAGTATTTT. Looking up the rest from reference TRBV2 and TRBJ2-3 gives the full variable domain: EPEVTQTPSHQVTQMGQEVILRCVPISNHLYFYWYRQILGQKVEFLVSFYNNEISEKSEIFDDQFSVERPDGSNFTLKIRSTKLEDSAMYFCARGGGSYSDTQYFGPGTRLTVL.

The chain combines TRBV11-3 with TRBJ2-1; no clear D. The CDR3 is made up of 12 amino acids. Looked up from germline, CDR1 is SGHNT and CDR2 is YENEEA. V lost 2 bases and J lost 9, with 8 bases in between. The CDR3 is CASSLLRREQFF. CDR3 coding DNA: TGTGCCAGCAGCTTACTCCGTCGTGAGCAGTTCTTC.

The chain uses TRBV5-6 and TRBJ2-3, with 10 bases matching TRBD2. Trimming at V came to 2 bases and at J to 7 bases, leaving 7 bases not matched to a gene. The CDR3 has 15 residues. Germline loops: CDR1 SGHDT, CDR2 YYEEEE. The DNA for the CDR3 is TGTGCCAGCAGCTTCCGTCTAGCGGGAGAGTATACGCAGTATTTT. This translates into CASSFRLAGEYTQYF.

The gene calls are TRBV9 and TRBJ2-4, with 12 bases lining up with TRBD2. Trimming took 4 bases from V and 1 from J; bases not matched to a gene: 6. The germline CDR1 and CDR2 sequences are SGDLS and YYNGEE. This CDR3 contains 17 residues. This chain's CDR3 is CASSPRTSGMAKNIQYF. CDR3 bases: TGTGCCAGCAGCCCTCGGACTAGCGGGATGGCCAAAAACATTCAGTACTTC.

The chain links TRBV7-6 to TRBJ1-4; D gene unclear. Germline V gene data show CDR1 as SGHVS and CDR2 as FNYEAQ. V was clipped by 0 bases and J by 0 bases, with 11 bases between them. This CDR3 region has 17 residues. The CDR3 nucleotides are TGTGCCAGCAGCTTAGCTGTGTCAGGCTCAACTAATGAAAAACTGTTTTTT. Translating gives CASSLAVSGSTNEKLFF.